The 32 T cell receptor beta chains presented below share a single source sample, sequenced in a study of human T cells and chemical hapten exposure. TCRdb processed the RACE reads anew with MiXCR; each CDR3 protein has one entry. The repertoire holds approximately 49,000 distinct CDR3 sequences, with 9% to 9.5% as singletons. The time point: patch test 1, 2 weeks after DPC sensitization. Treatment: therapeutic diphenylcyclopropenone sensitization with weekly scalp DPC. The sequenced sample was whole blood, obtained in connection with sensitization to the hapten diphenylcyclopropenone (DPC). The receptors come from a woman in her forties or fifties with alopecia areata. Some clones in this sample may be carry-over from other donors' samples.

The chain uses TRBV9 and TRBJ2-5; 14 nucleotides agree with TRBD2. CDR1 is SGDLS, CDR2 YYNGEE, per germline. J gave up 8 bases and V 10 bases, and 7 bases lay outside the gene matches. CDR3 size: 13 residues. CDR3 in amino acids: CAGGLAGGRTQYF. CDR3 DNA sequence: TGTGCCGGAGGACTAGCGGGAGGCCGAACCCAGTACTTC.

This clonotype was picked up many times. This chain uses TRBV3-1 with TRBJ1-1, with D perhaps TRBD1 (5 bases). V was shortened by 3 bases and J by 12 bases, with 14 bases between the two germline ends. The CDR3 consists of 12 residues. Germline CDR1 is LGHDT and CDR2 is YNNKEL (reference sequence). The CDR3 sequence is CASSQGQGLTFF. The CDR3 DNA reads TGTGCCAGCAGCCAGGGGCAGGGACTGACTTTCTTT.

This clonotype was observed many times. The chain employs TRBV10-3 and TRBJ1-5; no definite D call. Trimming pared 0 bases from V and 7 bases from J, leaving 7 bases between. Germline V lookup: CDR1 ENHRY, CDR2 SYGVKD. This CDR3 contains 13 residues. In DNA form, the CDR3 reads TGTGCCATCAGTGAGTCGGAAGCACAGCCCCAGCATTTT. Translating it yields CAISESEAQPQHF.

Comment on this clonotype: Just one base apart from a much larger clone, this may be a read error. This is likely a read error, given that the CDR3 carries no conserved phenylalanine or tryptophan at its end. The genes are TRBV29-1 and TRBJ2-3; a weak D match, TRBD1 (5 bases). The ends were cut back, 7 bases at V and 0 bases at J, with 11 bases in the middle. CDR1 is SQVTM, CDR2 ANQGSEA, per germline. This CDR3 has 13 residues. CDR3: CSAQGPSTDTQYS. As DNA, the CDR3 is TGCAGCGCCCAGGGTCCTAGCACAGATACGCAGTATTCT.

The rearrangement links TRBV4-1 to TRBJ2-1; 12 nucleotides agree with TRBD2. The CDR3 runs 15 residues. Germline V CDR1 and CDR2: MGHRA, YSYEKL. The J segment lost 10 bases and the V segment lost 3 bases, leaving 7 bases of the junction unmatched. The CDR3 loop reads CASSQSGLAGLEQFF. The CDR3 nucleotides read TGCGCCAGCAGCCAGTCGGGACTAGCGGGCCTGGAGCAGTTCTTC.

In this sample, this clonotype turned up many times. The V call is TRBV29-1, the J call TRBJ1-2, with 7 bases lining up with TRBD1. The CDR3 has 12 residues. The germline CDR1 and CDR2 sequences are SQVTM and ANQGSEA. V was pared by 6 bases and J by 7 bases, with 8 bases of the junction left unmatched. The CDR3 nucleotides are TGCAGCGTCTCGACAGGGCTCGGTGGCTACACCTTC. This gives the protein CSVSTGLGGYTF. The variable domain in full, with the rest retrieved from reference TRBV29-1 and TRBJ1-2, is SAVISQKPSRDICQRGTSLTIQCQVDSQVTMMFWYRQQPGQSLTLIATANQGSEATYESGFVIDKFPISRPNLTFSTLTVSNMSPEDSSIYLCSVSTGLGGYTFGSGTRLTVV.

This rearrangement joins TRBV5-1 to TRBJ2-1; the D is unclear. This CDR3 spans 14 amino acids. V lost 6 bases and J 0 bases, leaving 10 bases between the germline ends. Germline CDR1 reads SGHRS; CDR2 reads YFSETQ. In DNA, the CDR3 is TGCGCCAGCACCCCCGTGGGCTCCTACAATGAGCAGTTCTTC. It yields the protein CASTPVGSYNEQFF.

The rearrangement uses TRBV30 and TRBJ2-7; D is uncertain. The CDR3 consists of 13 residues. Germline V gene data show CDR1 as GTSNPN and CDR2 as SVGIG (reference sequence). V was clipped by 3 bases and J by 0 bases, with 9 bases between them. CDR3 sequence reads: CAWSGPGSYEQYF. CDR3 bases: TGTGCCTGGAGCGGTCCGGGCTCCTACGAGCAGTACTTC.

This clonotype has ten or more counts. The gene calls are TRBV6-5 and TRBJ1-5, with D perhaps TRBD1 (6 bases). CDR1 and CDR2 from the germline V gene are MNHEY and SVGAGI. This CDR3 contains 14 residues. V lost 4 bases, J lost 6 bases, and 13 bases lay in between. The DNA for the CDR3 is TGTGCCAGCAGTTCAAGAAGGGGGGGTCAGCCCCAGCATTTT. Translating gives CASSSRRGGQPQHF.

This clonotype was seen only a few times. The genes are TRBV7-2 and TRBJ2-7; D possibly corresponds to TRBD1 (6 bases). Trimming removed 5 bases from V and 0 bases from J, with 20 bases in between. Germline V CDR1 and CDR2: SGHTA, FQGNSA. The CDR3 extends over 17 amino acids. CDR3 DNA: TGTGCCAGCAGCCCGGATCAGGGGATTAGACGCTCCTACGAGCAGTACTTC. Translating it yields CASSPDQGIRRSYEQYF.

Many counts were recorded for this clonotype. V and J are TRBV20-1 and TRBJ2-1; perhaps TRBD2 as D (6 bases). V lost 6 bases, J lost 8 bases, and 20 bases lay in between. The CDR3 covers 14 residues. Germline CDR1 is DFQATT and CDR2 is SNEGSKA (reference sequence). CDR3 protein: CSAFRAGVFDEQFF. CDR3 DNA sequence: TGCAGTGCCTTCAGAGCGGGCGTATTCGATGAGCAGTTCTTC.

This clonotype has a count of ten or more. V gene TRBV20-1 combines with J gene TRBJ1-1; a weak D match, TRBD1 (6 bases). The CDR3 runs to 11 residues. Per germline, CDR1 DFQATT and CDR2 SNEGSKA (reference sequence). Trimming stripped 6 bases from V and 3 bases from J, with 8 bases between. The CDR3 protein is CSAAGDTEAFF. The CDR3 DNA follows: TGCAGTGCCGCAGGGGACACTGAAGCTTTCTTT.

This clonotype has ten or more counts. The V gene is TRBV5-1, the J gene TRBJ2-1; TRBD2 agrees at 7 bases. This CDR3 contains 14 residues. The germline CDR1 and CDR2 sequences are SGHRS and YFSETQ. Germline trimming cut 4 bases from V and 1 base from J; bases unmatched to any gene: 2. The CDR3 bases are TGCGCCAGCAGCCAGGGAGGGTCCTACAATGAGCAGTTCTTC. It codes for CASSQGGSYNEQFF.

This clonotype has more than one count but fewer than ten. The CDR3 is CSVGTSTTGELFF. The CDR3 nucleotides read TGCAGCGTTGGGACTAGCACAACCGGGGAGCTGTTTTTT. The chain recombines TRBV29-1 with TRBJ2-2, with 8 bases fitting TRBD2. The CDR3 runs to 13 residues. CDR1 SQVTM and CDR2 ANQGSEA come from the germline V gene. Trimming cost V 4 bases and J 5 bases; bases outside gene matches: 3.

There are a few counts of this clonotype. CDR3 loop: CSVEGQGADYYTF. In nucleotides, the CDR3 is TGCAGCGTTGAAGGTCAGGGGGCGGATTACTACACCTTC. The chain employs TRBV29-1 and TRBJ1-2; 8 nucleotides align to TRBD1. The V segment lost 1 base and the J segment 10 bases; nucleotides outside the gene matches: 8. CDR3 length: 13 residues. CDR1 and CDR2 from the germline V gene are SQVTM and ANQGSEA. Together with reference TRBV29-1 and TRBJ1-2, the CDR3 gives the full variable domain: SAVISQKPSRDICQRGTSLTIQCQVDSQVTMMFWYRQQPGQSLTLIATANQGSEATYESGFVIDKFPISRPNLTFSTLTVSNMSPEDSSIYLCSVEGQGADYYTFGSGTRLTVV.

The chain carries TRBV3-1 and TRBJ2-2, with D unclear. Germline V gives CDR1 LGHDT, CDR2 YNNKEL (reference sequence). Trimming removed 3 bases at V and 2 bases at J, with 7 bases between. The CDR3 runs 14 residues. The CDR3 here is CASSHTVNTGELFF. The CDR3 nucleotides are TGTGCCAGCAGCCACACGGTCAACACCGGGGAGCTGTTTTTT.

This chain uses TRBV28 with TRBJ2-7; TRBD1 is a possible D gene (5 bases). Deletions cut 0 bases from V and 0 bases from J, with 9 bases between. The CDR3 loop spans 15 amino acids. In germline, CDR1 is MDHEN, CDR2 SYDVKM. CDR3 sequence (DNA): TGTGCCAGCAGTTTATGGGGTACAGGCTCCTACGAGCAGTACTTC. Encoded protein: CASSLWGTGSYEQYF.

The chain joins TRBV5-4 to TRBJ2-5, with 14 bases lining up with TRBD2. After removal of 4 bases from V and 3 bases from J, the junction contained 5 bases not matched to a gene. Germline CDR1 reads SGHNT; CDR2 reads YYREEE (reference sequence). This CDR3 is 16 amino acids long. In DNA form, the CDR3 reads TGTGCCAGCAGCGTTCCGACTAGCGGGAGGGAAGAGACCCAGTACTTC. Translated, it gives CASSVPTSGREETQYF.

This clonotype came up many times. The rearrangement uses TRBV6-2 or TRBV6-3 and TRBJ2-7; D might be TRBD1 (6 bases). In germline, CDR1 is MNHEY, CDR2 SVGEGT. The germline V and J ends were trimmed by 6 bases and 2 bases, with 11 bases remaining between them. This CDR3 spans 13 amino acids. The CDR3 DNA is TGTGCCAGCAGAACAACAGGGACCTACGAGCAGTACTTC. This sequence encodes CASRTTGTYEQYF.

This clonotype was counted only a few times. V gene TRBV18 combines with J gene TRBJ2-7; D uncertain. V lost 8 bases to trimming and J lost 1 base, with 12 bases between them. The CDR3 has 13 amino acids. In germline, CDR1 is KGHSH, CDR2 LQKENI. CDR3 residues: CASALGSSYEQYF. Here the CDR3 DNA reads TGTGCCAGCGCTCTCGGATCGTCCTACGAGCAGTACTTC. The variable domain in full, completed from reference TRBV18 and TRBJ2-7, reads NAGVMQNPRHLVRRRGQEARLRCSPMKGHSHVYWYRQLPEEGLKFMVYLQKENIIDESGMPKERFSAEFPKEGPSILRIQQVVRGDSAAYFCASALGSSYEQYFGPGTRLTVT.

The J gene is TRBJ1-1, the V gene TRBV28; no clear D. V was shortened by 4 bases and J by 10 bases, with 10 bases between the two germline ends. CDR1 and CDR2 (germline): MDHEN, SYDVKM. This CDR3 spans 11 amino acids. CDR3 nucleotides: TGTGCCAGCAGTTACCGGAAGGGAGCTTTCTTT. Amino acids: CASSYRKGAFF.

V gene TRBV24-1 combines with J gene TRBJ2-1; 8 bases line up with TRBD2. Losses at the gene ends were 5 bases for V and 5 bases for J; bases not matched to a gene: 7. Germline V gene data show CDR1 as KGHDR and CDR2 as SFDVKD. The CDR3 extends over 15 amino acids. In nucleotides, the CDR3 is TGTGCCACCAGTGGGCGAGCGGGAGCGGACAATGAGCAGTTCTTC. Its translation: CATSGRAGADNEQFF.

In this sample, this clonotype turned up many times. This sequence joins TRBV7-9 and TRBJ1-5; no firm D call. Germline CDR1 reads SEHNR; CDR2 reads FQNEAQ (reference sequence). The ends were cut back, 3 bases at V and 5 bases at J, with 8 bases in the middle. This CDR3 has 13 amino acids. The CDR3 region is CASSLTGDQPQHF. CDR3 coding DNA: TGTGCCAGCAGCTTGACGGGAGATCAGCCCCAGCATTTT. Full variable domain (rest looked up from reference TRBV7-9 and TRBJ1-5): DTGVSQNPRHKITKRGQNVTFRCDPISEHNRLYWYRQTLGQGPEFLTYFQNEAQLEKSRLLSDRFSAERPKGSFSTLEIQRTEQGDSAMYLCASSLTGDQPQHFGDGTRLSIL.

This clonotype was recorded at least ten times. The rearrangement uses TRBV6-2 or TRBV6-3 and TRBJ2-1; TRBD2 might be the D (5 bases). Germline assignment: CDR1 MNHEY and CDR2 SVGEGT. CDR3 length equals 14 residues. Deletions cut 6 bases from V and 10 bases from J, with 19 bases between. CDR3 in amino acids: CASSPLKKSGEQFF. The CDR3, as DNA: TGTGCCAGCAGCCCCCTCAAAAAAAGCGGAGAGCAGTTCTTC.

This clonotype is medium-sized within its sample. J is TRBJ1-2 and V is TRBV3-1, with a weak D call TRBD1 (5 bases). With 1 base removed from V and 4 bases from J, the gap between germline ends came to 10 bases. Germline V gene lookup returns CDR1 LGHDT and CDR2 YNNKEL (reference sequence). The CDR3 extends over 14 amino acids. The CDR3 nucleotides are TGTGCCAGCAGCCAAGGCCAGGGCCGCTATGGCTACACCTTC. Residues: CASSQGQGRYGYTF.

This clonotype was detected many times. The chain carries TRBV9 and TRBJ1-2, with D hard to call. Germline values: CDR1 SGDLS, CDR2 YYNGEE. The length of the CDR3 is 13 residues. Deletions cut 0 bases from V and 2 bases from J, with 5 bases between. The CDR3 bases are TGTGCCAGCAGCGTAGACATGAACTATGGCTACACCTTC. Amino acid sequence: CASSVDMNYGYTF.

This clonotype has ten or more counts. This chain uses TRBV5-1 with TRBJ1-6, with D uncertain. This CDR3 comprises 12 residues. Between the trimmed V and J ends, which lost 4 bases and 8 bases, there was a span of 7 bases. Germline V gene sequence: CDR1 SGHRS, CDR2 YFSETQ. CDR3 residues: CASSKDDSPLHF. The CDR3 nucleotides are TGCGCCAGCAGCAAGGATGATTCACCCCTCCACTTT. The full variable domain, rest sourced from reference TRBV5-1 and TRBJ1-6, is KAGVTQTPRYLIKTRGQQVTLSCSPISGHRSVSWYQQTPGQGLQFLFEYFSETQRNKGNFPGRFSGRQFSNSRSEMNVSTLELGDSALYLCASSKDDSPLHFGNGTRLTVT.

This clonotype was counted ten times or more. This chain links TRBV7-2 with TRBJ2-1; no definite D call. Trimming shortened V by 5 bases and J by 7 bases, and 15 bases separated the two germline ends. The CDR3 covers 14 residues. The germline V gene encodes CDR1 SGHTA and CDR2 FQGNSA. The CDR3 sequence: CASSPRYTDNEQFF. The CDR3 DNA sequence: TGTGCCAGCAGCCCGCGGTACACCGATAATGAGCAGTTCTTC.

This clonotype was seen ten or more times. This sequence joins TRBV21-1 and TRBJ2-7; TRBD1 is taken as the D call from the table, unchecked against the DNA. TRBV21-1 is deemed a pseudogene. CDR3 length: 16 residues. The CDR3 loop is CASSRSLGTATYEQYF. DNA of the CDR3: TGTGCCAGCAGCAGAAGCCTAGGGACAGCGACCTACGAGCAGTACTTC.

J is TRBJ2-7 and V is TRBV28, with 10 nucleotides matching TRBD1. This CDR3 is built from 15 residues. In germline, CDR1 is MDHEN, CDR2 SYDVKM. The junction had 8 bases not matched to a gene; V was cut back by 6 bases and J by 3 bases. As DNA, the CDR3 is TGTGCCAGCAGCTCGCCAGGACAGGGGGACTACGAGCAGTACTTC. The encoded protein is CASSSPGQGDYEQYF. Together with reference TRBV28 and TRBJ2-7, the CDR3 gives the full variable domain: DVKVTQSSRYLVKRTGEKVFLECVQDMDHENMFWYRQDPGLGLRLIYFSYDVKMKEKGDIPEGYSVSREKKERFSLILESASTNQTSMYLCASSSPGQGDYEQYFGPGTRLTVT.

This clonotype has ten or more counts. The gene calls are TRBV29-1 and TRBJ2-1, with 9 bases that match TRBD2. V shed 2 bases and J 3 bases; nucleotides not matched to a gene: 5. The CDR3 is made up of 15 amino acids. CDR1 and CDR2 from the germline V gene are SQVTM and ANQGSEA. CDR3 DNA sequence: TGCAGCGTTGAAAACCCTAGCGGGATCTACAATGAGCAGTTCTTC. It codes for CSVENPSGIYNEQFF.

This clonotype has a count of ten or more. The chain joins TRBV6-6 to TRBJ1-6; D is ambiguous. Trimming removed 2 bases at V and 8 bases at J, with 19 bases between. The germline V gene has CDR1 MNHNY and CDR2 SVGAGI (reference sequence). The CDR3 runs 17 residues. The DNA of the CDR3 is TGTGCCAGCAGTTACGCGTCGATGCTGGAGAGGGATTCACCCCTCCACTTT. Translated: CASSYASMLERDSPLHF.